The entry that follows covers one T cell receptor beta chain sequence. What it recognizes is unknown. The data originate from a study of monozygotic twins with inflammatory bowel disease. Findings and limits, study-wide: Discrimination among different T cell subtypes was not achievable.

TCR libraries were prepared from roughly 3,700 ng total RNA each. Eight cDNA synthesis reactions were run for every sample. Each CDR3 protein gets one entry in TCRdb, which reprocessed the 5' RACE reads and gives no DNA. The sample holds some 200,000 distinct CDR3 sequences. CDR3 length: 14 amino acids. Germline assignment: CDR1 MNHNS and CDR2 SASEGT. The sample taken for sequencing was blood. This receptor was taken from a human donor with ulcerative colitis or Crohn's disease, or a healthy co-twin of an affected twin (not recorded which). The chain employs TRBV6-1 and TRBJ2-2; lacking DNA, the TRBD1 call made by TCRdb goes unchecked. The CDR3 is CASRGQGTTGELFF.